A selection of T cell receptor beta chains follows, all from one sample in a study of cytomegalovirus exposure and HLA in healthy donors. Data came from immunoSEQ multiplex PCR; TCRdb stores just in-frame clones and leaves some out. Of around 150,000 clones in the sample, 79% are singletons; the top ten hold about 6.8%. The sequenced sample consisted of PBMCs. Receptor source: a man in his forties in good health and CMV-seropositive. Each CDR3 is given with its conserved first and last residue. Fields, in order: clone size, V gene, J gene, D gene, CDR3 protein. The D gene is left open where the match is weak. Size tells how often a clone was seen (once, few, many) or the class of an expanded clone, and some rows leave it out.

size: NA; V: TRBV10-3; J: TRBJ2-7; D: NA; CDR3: CATSMDSSYEQYF
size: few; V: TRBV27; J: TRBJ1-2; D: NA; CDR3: CASSPNPRQFWYGYTF
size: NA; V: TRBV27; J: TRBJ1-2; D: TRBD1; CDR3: CASSMTDRAIGYTF
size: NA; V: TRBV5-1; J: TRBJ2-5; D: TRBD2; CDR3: CASNLAGEEETQYF
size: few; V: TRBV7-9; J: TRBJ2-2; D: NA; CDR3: CSSSPLAPIGNTGELFF
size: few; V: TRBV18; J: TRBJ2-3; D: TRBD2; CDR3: CASSGTSGTDTQYF
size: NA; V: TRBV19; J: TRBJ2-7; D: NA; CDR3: CASSSTVSYEQYF
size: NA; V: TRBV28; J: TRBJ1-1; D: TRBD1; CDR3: CASRWRRTGSTEAFF
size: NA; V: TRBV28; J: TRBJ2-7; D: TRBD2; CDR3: CASSLEPLGGRNYEQYF
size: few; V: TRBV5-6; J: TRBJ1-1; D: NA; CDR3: CASRETVGGTEAFF
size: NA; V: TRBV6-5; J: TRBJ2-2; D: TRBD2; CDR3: CASIPSGANTGELFF
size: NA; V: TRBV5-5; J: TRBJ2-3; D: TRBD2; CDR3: CASSSGRVWDTQYF
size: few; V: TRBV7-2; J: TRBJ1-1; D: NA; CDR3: CASSFSVDTEAFF
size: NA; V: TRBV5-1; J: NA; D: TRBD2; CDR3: CASSSIAGVAFEQYF
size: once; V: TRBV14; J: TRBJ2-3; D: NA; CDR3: CASSQETVAAKNF
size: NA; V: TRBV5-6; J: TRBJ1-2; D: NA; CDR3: CASSLVRGSYGYTF
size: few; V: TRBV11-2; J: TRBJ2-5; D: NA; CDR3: CASSLLAGQETQYF
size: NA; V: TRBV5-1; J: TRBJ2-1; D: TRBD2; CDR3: CASSYGTSGTAYNEQFF
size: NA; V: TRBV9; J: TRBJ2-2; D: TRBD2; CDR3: CASSVLSGRLYGELFF
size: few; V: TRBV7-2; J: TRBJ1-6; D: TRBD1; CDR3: CASSRTGTHFGGNSPLHF
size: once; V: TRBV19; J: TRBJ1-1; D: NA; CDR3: CASIRGDTEAFF
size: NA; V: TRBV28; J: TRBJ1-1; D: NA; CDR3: CASSLLGAYTEAFF
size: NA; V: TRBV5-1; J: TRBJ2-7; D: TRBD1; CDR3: CASSLGTGGSYEQYF
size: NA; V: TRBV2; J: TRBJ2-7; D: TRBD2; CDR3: CASITTSGSYEQYF
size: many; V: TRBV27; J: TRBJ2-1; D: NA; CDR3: CASSFLSADNEQFF
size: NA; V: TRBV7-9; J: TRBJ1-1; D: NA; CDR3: CASSLYGNTEAFF
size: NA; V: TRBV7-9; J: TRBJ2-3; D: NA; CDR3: CASSLAGPSTDTQYF
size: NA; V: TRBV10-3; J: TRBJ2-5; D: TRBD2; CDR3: CAISGAGVEPEETQYF
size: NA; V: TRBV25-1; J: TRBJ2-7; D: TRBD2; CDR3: CASSGSGSWGEQYF
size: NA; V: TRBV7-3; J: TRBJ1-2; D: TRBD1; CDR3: CASSFRDSYGYTF
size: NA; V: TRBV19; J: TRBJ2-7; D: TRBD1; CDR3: CASSTTGGVYEQYF
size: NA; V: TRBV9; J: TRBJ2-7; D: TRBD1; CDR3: CASSVAPGQDPYLYEQYF
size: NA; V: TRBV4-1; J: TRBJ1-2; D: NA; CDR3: CASSLRVTNYGYTF
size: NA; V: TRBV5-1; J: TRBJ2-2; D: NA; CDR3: CASSLAETTGELFF
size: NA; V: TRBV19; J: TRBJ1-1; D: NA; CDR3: CASSIVQENTEAFF
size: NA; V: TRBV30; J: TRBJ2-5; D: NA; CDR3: CAWSVIEETQYF
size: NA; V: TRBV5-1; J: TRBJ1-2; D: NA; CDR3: CASSLRTAEGYTF
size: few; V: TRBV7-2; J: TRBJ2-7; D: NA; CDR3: CASSLDAYRSSYEQYF
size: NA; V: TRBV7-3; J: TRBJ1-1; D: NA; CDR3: CASSATINTEAFF
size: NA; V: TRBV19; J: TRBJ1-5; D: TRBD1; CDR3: CASSTGGGRDQPQHF
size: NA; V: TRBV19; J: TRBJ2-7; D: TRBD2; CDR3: CASSKGGGSHHEQYF
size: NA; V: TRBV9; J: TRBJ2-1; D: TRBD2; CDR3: CASSAALAGGINEQFF
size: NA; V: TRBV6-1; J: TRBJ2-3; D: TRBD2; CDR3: CASSIAGAADTQYF
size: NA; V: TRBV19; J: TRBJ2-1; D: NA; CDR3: CASSIDPGNEQFF
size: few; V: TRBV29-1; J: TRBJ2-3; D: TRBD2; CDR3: CSVETSGRSTDTQYF
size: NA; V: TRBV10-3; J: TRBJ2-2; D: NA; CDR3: CAISVGEGDLYGELFF
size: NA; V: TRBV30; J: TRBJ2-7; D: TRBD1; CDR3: CAGDRDSYEQYF
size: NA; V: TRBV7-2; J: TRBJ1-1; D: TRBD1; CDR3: CASSQGTGGLDTEAFF
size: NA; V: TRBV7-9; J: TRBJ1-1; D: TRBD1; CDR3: CASSRGRTGGSTEAFF